This TCR beta chain came from a study of T cells in Graves' hyperthyroidism and ophthalmopathy. Newly diagnosed hyperthyroidism, duration under 2 months, in patients aged 18 to 65. TCR beta CDR3 region amplification was performed from RNA transcripts. Using the HTBI primer set, a first-round RT-PCR was run on the TCR CDR3. TCRdb reprocessed the multiplex PCR reads via MiXCR and lists one record per CDR3 protein. The sample consists of about 740,000 distinct CDR3 sequences, 13% to 15% of them appearing once. Points on this clonotype: Its antigen is as yet unknown. The junction differs from germline at one of its ends, possibly a read error.

Study-level results: Ophthalmopathy, which appeared later, was predicted by the model a median about 6 months before onset. Most thyroid clonotypes expanded above 0.001 appeared in blood too.

Per the germline V gene, CDR1 is MNHNS and CDR2 is SASEGT. CDR3 size: 18 residues. V usage is TRBV6-1 and J usage is TRBJ2-5; 7 bases fit TRBD1. Sequences were obtained from blood. The receptor's source is a woman between 18 and 29 years old with Graves' hyperthyroidism. The CDR3 region has the DNA TGTGCCAGCAGTAAAGGAAACTCGGGACAGCCCCGTCAAGGGACCCAGTACTTC. Translation: CASSKGNSGQPRQGTQYF.